This T cell receptor (beta chain) was retrieved from a study of blood T cell repertoires in COVID-19. In the study overall: T cells, B-cell-depleted T cells, or PBMCs supplied cDNA or gDNA.

The protocol was immunoSEQ multiplex PCR, while the TCRdb copy is restricted to in-frame clones and leaves out a portion. The table includes 55,000 to 80,000 clones, more than 60% detected once. Sequencing was carried out using peripheral blood. The sequence was obtained from a man aged 55 to 69 with acute or convalescent COVID-19.

CDR3 loop: CASSLAAYEQYF. The CDR3 nucleotides are TGTGCCAGCAGTCTGGCCGCCTACGAGCAGTACTTC. This rearrangement joins TRBV6-5 to TRBJ2-7; no reliable D call. Looked up from germline, CDR1 is MNHEY and CDR2 is SVGAGI. The CDR3 extends over 12 amino acids. The V gene lost 5 bases and the J gene lost 2 bases, with 7 bases spanning the gap.